A selection of T cell receptor beta chains follows, all from one sample in a study of post-analysis software for immune sequencing data. MiXCR was run by TCRdb on the PCR reads, yielding one entry per CDR3 protein. The sample holds 350,000 to 500,000 distinct CDR3 sequences, over 30% seen once. The sequenced sample consisted of blood. These receptors all come from a girl aged 2 to 9 with multiple sclerosis. Both conserved end residues are part of each CDR3. A D gene is named only where the DNA matches it firmly. Clone sizes are given selectively: once, few, many, or a class where the clone is expanded.

many	.	16	TRBV4-2	TRBJ1-2	CASSQDVSARAVGYTF	TGTGCCAGCAGCCAAGATGTGTCGGCACGGGCGGTTGGCTACACCTTC
.	.	15	TRBV7-8	TRBJ2-2	CASSIKRGDVGELFF	TGTGCCAGCAGCATAAAACGAGGGGACGTCGGGGAGCTGTTTTTT
.	.	14	TRBV20-1	TRBJ1-5	CSAPFGRGYQPQHF	TGCAGTGCCCCCTTTGGCAGGGGATACCAGCCCCAGCATTTT
.	.	17	TRBV7-9	TRBJ2-1	CASSLAQGGMAYNEQFF	TGTGCCAGCAGCTTAGCGCAAGGCGGGATGGCCTACAATGAGCAGTTCTTC
few	TRBD2	14	TRBV12-3/TRBV12-4	TRBJ2-7	CASRTNSGGYEQYF	TGTGCCAGCAGAACGAATAGCGGGGGCTACGAGCAGTACTTC
few	.	16	TRBV7-8	TRBJ2-3	CASSLVPGASTDTQYF	TGTGCCAGCAGCTTAGTGCCAGGGGCTAGCACAGATACGCAGTATTTT
.	TRBD1	14	TRBV12-3/TRBV12-4	TRBJ1-4	CASSETGSYEKRFF	TGTGCCAGCAGTGAGACAGGGTCATACGAAAAACGGTTTTTT
.	TRBD1	16	TRBV9	TRBJ2-3	CASSVTGTGPGDTQYF	TGTGCCAGCAGCGTCACCGGGACAGGGCCGGGAGATACGCAGTATTTT
many	TRBD2	17	TRBV12-3/TRBV12-4	TRBJ2-1	CASGTSGRGSSYNEQFF	TGTGCCTCCGGGACTAGCGGGAGGGGGAGCTCCTACAATGAGCAGTTCTTC
few	TRBD1	16	TRBV14	TRBJ2-7	CASSQETEGTAYEQYF	TGTGCCAGCAGCCAAGAAACAGAAGGGACAGCATACGAGCAGTACTTC
few	.	13	TRBV7-7	TRBJ1-4	CASSPGPNEKLFF	TGTGCTAGCAGCCCGGGGCCTAATGAAAAACTGTTTTTT
.	.	13	TRBV6-4	TRBJ1-1	CASSEQSNTEAFF	TGTGCCAGCAGTGAACAGTCGAACACTGAAGCTTTCTTT
.	.	16	TRBV14	TRBJ1-6	CASSQDLGDPDSPLHF	TGTGCCAGCAGCCAGGATCTCGGGGACCCGGATTCACCCCTCCACTTT
few	.	14	TRBV6-5	TRBJ1-1	CASSSRTGNTEAFF	TGTGCCAGCAGTTCAAGGACGGGGAACACTGAAGCTTTCTTT
.	.	15	TRBV5-6	TRBJ2-1	CASSLWHPTPNEQFF	TGTGCCAGCAGCTTGTGGCACCCAACCCCCAATGAGCAGTTCTTC
.	.	13	TRBV28	TRBJ2-5	CAGSLFQVETQYF	TGTGCCGGCAGTTTATTTCAGGTGGAGACCCAGTACTTC
.	.	13	TRBV5-1	TRBJ1-2	CASGYPEYYGYTF	TGCGCCAGCGGCTACCCAGAATACTATGGCTACACCTTC
many	.	12	TRBV14	TRBJ1-2	CASSQNRAGYTF	TGTGCCAGCAGCCAAAACAGGGCTGGCTACACCTTC
few	.	14	TRBV29-1	TRBJ1-1	CSVALQGVNTEAFF	TGCAGCGTTGCCTTACAAGGGGTAAACACTGAAGCTTTCTTT
.	.	14	TRBV6-5	TRBJ1-5	CASSLRGAGQPQHF	TGTGCCAGCAGCCTCCGGGGGGCCGGTCAGCCCCAGCATTTT
.	.	17	TRBV24-1	TRBJ2-3	CATSDLLLGTGTDTQYF	TGTGCCACCAGTGATTTGCTCCTCGGGACTGGCACAGATACGCAGTATTTT
.	.	10	TRBV20-1	TRBJ1-2	CSAPPFGYTF	TGCAGTGCCCCACCTTTTGGCTACACCTTC
.	.	14	TRBV6-6	TRBJ1-1	CASSVTVINTEAFF	TGTGCCAGCAGTGTCACGGTAATCAACACTGAAGCTTTCTTT
.	TRBD2	14	TRBV6-2/TRBV6-3	TRBJ2-7	CASSYIGRNYEQYF	TGTGCCAGCAGTTACATCGGGAGGAACTACGAGCAGTACTTC
.	.	17	TRBV28	TRBJ2-6	CASSRQLTSSGANVLTF	TGTGCCAGCAGTCGACAGCTTACCTCCTCTGGGGCCAACGTCCTGACTTTC
many	.	13	TRBV7-3	TRBJ2-3	CASSPARSDTQYF	TGTGCCAGCAGCCCCGCCCGGTCAGATACGCAGTATTTT
.	TRBD1	13	TRBV5-1	TRBJ1-1	CASTRQGVAEAFF	TGCGCCAGCACTCGTCAGGGGGTGGCTGAAGCTTTCTTT
.	.	17	TRBV4-1	TRBJ2-5	CASSQGSRYSSQETQYF	TGCGCCAGCAGCCAAGGATCCCGATACAGTTCCCAAGAGACCCAGTACTTC
.	.	18	TRBV28	TRBJ2-7	CASSLYPDGRVESYEQYF	TGTGCCAGCAGTTTATACCCAGATGGCAGGGTGGAATCCTACGAGCAGTACTTC
.	.	17	TRBV20-1	TRBJ2-3	CSARAQSGLGGTDTQYF	TGCAGTGCTAGAGCCCAATCGGGGTTGGGGGGCACAGATACGCAGTATTTT
.	TRBD1	15	TRBV27	TRBJ2-7	CASSLVRGRIDEQYF	TGTGCCAGCAGTTTAGTCAGGGGGCGGATCGACGAGCAGTACTTC
.	.	14	TRBV5-5	TRBJ2-1	CASSLAGVYNEQFF	TGTGCCAGCAGCTTGGCCGGCGTTTACAATGAGCAGTTCTTC
.	.	13	TRBV20-1	TRBJ1-2	CSAMSGGADGYTF	TGCAGTGCGATGAGTGGAGGGGCGGATGGCTACACCTTC
.	.	15	TRBV7-9	TRBJ2-1	CASSHLQGNYNEQFF	TGTGCCAGCAGCCACCTACAGGGAAACTACAATGAGCAGTTCTTC
few	.	14	TRBV12-3/TRBV12-4	TRBJ2-7	CASSLWRQTYEQYF	TGTGCCAGCAGTTTATGGCGGCAGACCTACGAGCAGTACTTC
few	.	13	TRBV24-1	TRBJ2-3	CATSGRSTDTQYF	TGTGCCACCTCAGGGAGGTCCACAGATACGCAGTATTTT
few	.	14	TRBV12-3/TRBV12-4	TRBJ2-5	CASSETGTEETQYF	TGTGCCAGCAGCGAAACCGGGACTGAAGAGACCCAGTACTTC
.	.	11	TRBV20-1	TRBJ1-2	CSASLDYGYTF	TGCAGTGCTAGTCTTGACTATGGCTACACCTTC
.	.	17	TRBV27	TRBJ2-1	CASTIRGGRSSYNEQFF	TGTGCCAGCACCATAAGGGGGGGCAGGAGCTCCTACAATGAGCAGTTCTTC
.	TRBD1	17	TRBV4-3	TRBJ2-3	CASSQGQGAGNTDTQYF	TGCGCCAGCAGCCAGGGACAGGGGGCAGGGAACACAGATACGCAGTATTTT
.	TRBD2	17	TRBV4-3	TRBJ2-5	CASSQVLTSGTYNEQYF	TGCGCCAGCAGCCAAGTCCTAACTAGCGGGACTTACAATGAGCAGTACTTC
.	.	14	TRBV6-2/TRBV6-3	TRBJ1-2	CASRSGSTNYGYTF	TGTGCCAGCAGGTCAGGGAGTACTAACTATGGCTACACCTTC
.	.	14	TRBV29-1	TRBJ2-3	CSATGTAVTDTQYF	TGCAGCGCTACCGGGACGGCCGTCACAGATACGCAGTATTTT
few	.	15	TRBV15	TRBJ2-7	CATSRDALDSYEQYF	TGTGCCACCAGCAGAGATGCCTTGGATTCTTACGAGCAGTACTTC
few	.	12	TRBV6-5	TRBJ2-7	CASSYAGAEQYF	TGTGCCAGCAGTTACGCAGGGGCCGAGCAGTACTTC
.	.	16	TRBV7-2	TRBJ1-6	CASSLVGSGLNSPLHF	TGTGCCAGCAGCTTAGTGGGGTCTGGTCTTAATTCACCCCTCCACTTT
.	.	14	TRBV13	TRBJ2-1	CASSRIELYIEQFF	TGTGCCAGCAGCCGAATAGAGCTCTACATTGAGCAGTTCTTC
.	TRBD2	14	TRBV12-3/TRBV12-4	TRBJ2-1	CASSGLARYNEQFF	TGTGCCAGCAGTGGACTAGCGCGGTACAATGAGCAGTTCTTC
few	TRBD2	17	TRBV7-6	TRBJ2-1	CASSPTLRTSSYNEQFF	TGTGCCAGCAGCCCCACCTTGAGGACTAGCAGCTACAATGAGCAGTTCTTC
few	TRBD1	14	TRBV5-1	TRBJ2-3	CASSTGQGTDTQYF	TGCGCCAGCAGCACGGGACAGGGTACAGATACGCAGTATTTT
few	TRBD2	14	TRBV2	TRBJ2-7	CASSGGTSSYEQYF	TGTGCCAGCAGTGGAGGGACTAGCTCCTACGAGCAGTACTTC
.	.	15	TRBV20-1	TRBJ2-5	CSAPSLRGGWETQYF	TGCAGTGCTCCCTCCCTTAGGGGAGGATGGGAGACCCAGTACTTC
.	.	13	TRBV24-1	TRBJ1-2	CATSDFLCGGYTF	TGTGCCACCAGTGATTTCCTATGCGGTGGCTACACCTTC
.	TRBD1	15	TRBV7-2	TRBJ2-7	CASSLGGTGSYEQYF	TGTGCCAGCAGCTTAGGCGGGACAGGGTCCTACGAGCAGTACTTC